The T cell receptor beta chain under discussion was sequenced for a study of cytomegalovirus exposure and HLA in healthy donors. Study background: In an earlier analysis, around 100 million unique TCR beta sequences were found from some 170 million T cells.

The PCR had 60 Vbeta and 13 Jbeta primers. TCRdb's copy holds only in-frame clones and misses some; the assay was immunoSEQ multiplex PCR. The data show 150,000 to 200,000 clones, 75% to 85% seen once. In nominal health when sampled, donors likely had unrecorded immune exposures nonetheless. Trimming cost V 11 bases and J 8 bases; bases outside gene matches: 15. The germline gives CDR1 MNHEY, CDR2 SVGAGI. The CDR3 runs 14 residues. For this clone: Antigen: not known.

Study-wide points: Segments of the TCR beta V type were, in most cases, productive about 87% or about 30% of the time in an earlier analysis.

The TCR was taken from a woman between 45 and 60 years old in good health and CMV-seropositive. The chain carries TRBV6-5 and TRBJ2-1, with 7 bases identical to TRBD1. The sequencing input was PBMCs. The DNA of the CDR3 is TGTGCCTCCCATAGGGGACAGTTGGTGGATGAGCAGTTCTTC. This gives the protein CASHRGQLVDEQFF.